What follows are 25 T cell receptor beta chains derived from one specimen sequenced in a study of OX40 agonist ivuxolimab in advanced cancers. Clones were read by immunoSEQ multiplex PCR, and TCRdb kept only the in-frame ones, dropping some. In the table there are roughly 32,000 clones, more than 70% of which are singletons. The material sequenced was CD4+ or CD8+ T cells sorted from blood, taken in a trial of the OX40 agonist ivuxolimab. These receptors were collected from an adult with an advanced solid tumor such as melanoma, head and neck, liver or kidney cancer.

The CDR3 protein is CASSFGASGIYEQYF. The CDR3 DNA follows: TGTGCCAGCAGTTTCGGTGCTAGCGGGATCTACGAGCAGTACTTC. The chain recombines TRBV27 with TRBJ2-7; the match to TRBD2 covers 9 bases. This CDR3 contains 15 residues. J lost 3 bases, V lost 3 bases, and 6 bases had no gene match. Germline CDR1 MNHEY, CDR2 SMNVEV (reference sequence).

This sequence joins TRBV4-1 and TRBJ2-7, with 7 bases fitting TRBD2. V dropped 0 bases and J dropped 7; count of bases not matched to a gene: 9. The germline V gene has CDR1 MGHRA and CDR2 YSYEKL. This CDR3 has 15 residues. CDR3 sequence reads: CASSQDGRGMLEQYF. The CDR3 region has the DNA TGCGCCAGCAGCCAAGATGGGCGGGGGATGTTGGAGCAGTACTTC.

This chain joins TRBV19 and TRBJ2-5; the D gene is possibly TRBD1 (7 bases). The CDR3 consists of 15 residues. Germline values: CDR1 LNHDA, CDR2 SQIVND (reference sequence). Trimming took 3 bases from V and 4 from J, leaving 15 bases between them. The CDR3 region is CASSITGDFPETQYF. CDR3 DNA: TGTGCCAGTAGTATTACAGGGGACTTTCCAGAGACCCAGTACTTC.

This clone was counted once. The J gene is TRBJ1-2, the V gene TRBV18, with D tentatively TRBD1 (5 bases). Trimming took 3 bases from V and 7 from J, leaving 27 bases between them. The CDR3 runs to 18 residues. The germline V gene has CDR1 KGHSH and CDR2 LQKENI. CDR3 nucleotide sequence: TGTGCCAGCTCACCGCTCAGGGTTTCGGAGTATGAAGGTGCTGGCTACACCTTC. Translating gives CASSPLRVSEYEGAGYTF. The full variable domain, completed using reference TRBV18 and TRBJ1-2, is NAGVMQNPRHLVRRRGQEARLRCSPMKGHSHVYWYRQLPEEGLKFMVYLQKENIIDESGMPKERFSAEFPKEGPSILRIQQVVRGDSAAYFCASSPLRVSEYEGAGYTFGSGTRLTVV.

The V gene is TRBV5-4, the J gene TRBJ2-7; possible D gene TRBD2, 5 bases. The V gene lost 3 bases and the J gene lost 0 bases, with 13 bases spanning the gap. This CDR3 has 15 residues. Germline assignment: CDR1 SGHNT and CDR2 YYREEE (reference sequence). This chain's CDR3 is CASSSGLGLSYEQYF. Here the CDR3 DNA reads TGTGCCAGCAGCTCAGGACTGGGCCTCTCCTACGAGCAGTACTTC.

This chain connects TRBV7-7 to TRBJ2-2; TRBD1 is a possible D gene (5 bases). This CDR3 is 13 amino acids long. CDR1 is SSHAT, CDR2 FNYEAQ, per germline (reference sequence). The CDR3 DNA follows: TGTGCTTTAGTACAGGAGAACACCGGGGAGCTGTTTTTT. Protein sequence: CALVQENTGELFF.

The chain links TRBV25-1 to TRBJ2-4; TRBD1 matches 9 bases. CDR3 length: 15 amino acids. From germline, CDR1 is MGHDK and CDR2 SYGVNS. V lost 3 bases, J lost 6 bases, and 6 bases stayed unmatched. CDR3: CASSDWGQGLNIQYF. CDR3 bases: TGTGCCAGCAGTGATTGGGGACAGGGATTAAACATTCAGTACTTC.

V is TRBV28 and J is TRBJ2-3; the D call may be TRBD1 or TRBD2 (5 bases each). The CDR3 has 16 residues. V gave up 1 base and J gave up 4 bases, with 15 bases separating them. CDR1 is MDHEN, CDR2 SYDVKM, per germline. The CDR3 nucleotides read TGTGCCAGCAGTTTATTGGGGGACCGGGGCCCAGATACGCAGTATTTT. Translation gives CASSLLGDRGPDTQYF.

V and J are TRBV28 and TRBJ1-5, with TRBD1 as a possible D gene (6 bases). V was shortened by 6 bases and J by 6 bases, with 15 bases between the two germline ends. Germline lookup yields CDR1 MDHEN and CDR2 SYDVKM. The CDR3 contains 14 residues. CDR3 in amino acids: CASRQQGPLQPQHF. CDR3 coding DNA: TGTGCCAGCAGACAACAGGGCCCCCTTCAGCCCCAGCATTTT.

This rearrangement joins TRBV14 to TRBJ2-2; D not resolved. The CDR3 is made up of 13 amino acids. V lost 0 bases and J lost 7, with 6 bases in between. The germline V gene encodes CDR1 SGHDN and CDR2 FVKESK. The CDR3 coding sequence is TGTGCCAGCAGCCAAGAATCCCTCGGGGAGCTGTTTTTT. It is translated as CASSQESLGELFF.

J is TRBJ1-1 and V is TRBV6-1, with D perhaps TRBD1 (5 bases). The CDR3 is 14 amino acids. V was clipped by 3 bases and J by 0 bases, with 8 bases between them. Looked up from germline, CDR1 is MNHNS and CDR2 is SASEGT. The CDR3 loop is CASSDQGVNTEAFF. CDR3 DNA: TGTGCCAGCAGTGACCAGGGCGTGAACACTGAAGCTTTCTTT.

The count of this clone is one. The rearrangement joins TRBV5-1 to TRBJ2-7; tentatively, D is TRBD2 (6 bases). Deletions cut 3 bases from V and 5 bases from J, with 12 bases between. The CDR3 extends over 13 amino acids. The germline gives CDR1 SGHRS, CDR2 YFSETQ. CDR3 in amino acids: CASSYWTGDEQYF. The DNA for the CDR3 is TGCGCCAGCAGCTATTGGACGGGGGACGAGCAGTACTTC.

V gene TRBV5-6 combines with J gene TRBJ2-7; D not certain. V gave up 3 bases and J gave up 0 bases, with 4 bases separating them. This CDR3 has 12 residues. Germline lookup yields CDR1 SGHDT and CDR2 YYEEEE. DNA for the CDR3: TGTGCCAGCAGCTACAGCTCCTACGAGCAGTACTTC. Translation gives CASSYSSYEQYF.

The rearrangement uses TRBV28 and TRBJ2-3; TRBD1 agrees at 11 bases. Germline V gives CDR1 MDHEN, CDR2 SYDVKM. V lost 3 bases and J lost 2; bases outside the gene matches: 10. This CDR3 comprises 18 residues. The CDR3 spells CASSFQIRTGGITDTQYF. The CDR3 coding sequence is TGTGCCAGCAGTTTCCAGATCAGGACAGGGGGCATCACAGATACGCAGTATTTT.

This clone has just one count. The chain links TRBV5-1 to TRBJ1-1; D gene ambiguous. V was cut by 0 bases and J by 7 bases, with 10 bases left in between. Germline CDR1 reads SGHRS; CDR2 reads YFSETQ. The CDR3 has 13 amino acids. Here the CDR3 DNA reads TGCGCCAGCAGCTTGGCGGTGGGGAGTGAAGCTTTCTTT. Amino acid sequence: CASSLAVGSEAFF.

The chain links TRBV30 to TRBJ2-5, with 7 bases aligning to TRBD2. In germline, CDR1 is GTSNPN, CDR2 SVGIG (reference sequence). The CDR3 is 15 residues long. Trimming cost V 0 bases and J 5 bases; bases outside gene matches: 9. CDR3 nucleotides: TGTGCCTGGAGTGTGGGCGGGAGCGGGGCGGAGACCCAGTACTTC. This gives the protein CAWSVGGSGAETQYF.

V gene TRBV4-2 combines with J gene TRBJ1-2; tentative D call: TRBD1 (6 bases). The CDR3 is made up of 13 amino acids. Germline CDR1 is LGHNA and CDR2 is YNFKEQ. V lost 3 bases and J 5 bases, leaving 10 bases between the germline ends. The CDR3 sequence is CASSQEQGYGYTF. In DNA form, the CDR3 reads TGTGCCAGCAGCCAGGAACAGGGATATGGCTACACCTTC.

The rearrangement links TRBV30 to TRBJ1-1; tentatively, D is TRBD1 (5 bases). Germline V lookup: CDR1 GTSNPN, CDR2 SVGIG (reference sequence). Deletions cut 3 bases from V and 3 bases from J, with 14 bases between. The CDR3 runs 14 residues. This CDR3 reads CAWSLGVMDTEAFF. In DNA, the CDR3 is TGTGCCTGGAGCCTGGGGGTGATGGACACTGAAGCTTTCTTT.

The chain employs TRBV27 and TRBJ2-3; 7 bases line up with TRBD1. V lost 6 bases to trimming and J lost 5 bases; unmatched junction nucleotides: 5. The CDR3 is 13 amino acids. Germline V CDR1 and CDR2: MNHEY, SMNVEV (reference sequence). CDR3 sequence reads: CASSLTGKDTQYF. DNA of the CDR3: TGTGCCAGCAGCCTGACAGGGAAAGATACGCAGTATTTT.

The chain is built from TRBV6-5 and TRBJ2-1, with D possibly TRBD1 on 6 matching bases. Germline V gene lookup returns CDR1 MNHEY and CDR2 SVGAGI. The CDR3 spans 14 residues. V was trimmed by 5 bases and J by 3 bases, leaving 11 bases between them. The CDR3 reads CASSPRDNYNEQFF. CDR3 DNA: TGTGCCAGCAGTCCAAGGGACAACTACAATGAGCAGTTCTTC.

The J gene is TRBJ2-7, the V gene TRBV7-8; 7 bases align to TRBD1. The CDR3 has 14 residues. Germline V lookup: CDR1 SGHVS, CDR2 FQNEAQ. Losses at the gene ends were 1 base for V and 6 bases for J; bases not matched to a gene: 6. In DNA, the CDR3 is TGTGCCAGCAGCTTAGAGCCAGGGGGAATCGAGCAGTACTTC. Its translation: CASSLEPGGIEQYF.

In DNA, the CDR3 is TGTGCCAGAAGCTGCGGACCCGGGACAGGAGATCAGCCCCAGCATTTT. This codes for CARSCGPGTGDQPQHF. The chain links TRBV5-3 to TRBJ1-5; 8 positions match TRBD1. TRBV5-3 is an open reading frame, and its role is uncertain. J lost 5 bases, V lost 3 bases, and 10 bases had no gene match. This CDR3 region has 16 residues.

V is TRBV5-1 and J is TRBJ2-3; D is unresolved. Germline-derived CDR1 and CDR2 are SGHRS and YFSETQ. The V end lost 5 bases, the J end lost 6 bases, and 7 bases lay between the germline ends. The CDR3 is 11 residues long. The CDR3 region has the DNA TGCGCCAGCAGAGGTGGGGATACGCAGTATTTT. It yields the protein CASRGGDTQYF.

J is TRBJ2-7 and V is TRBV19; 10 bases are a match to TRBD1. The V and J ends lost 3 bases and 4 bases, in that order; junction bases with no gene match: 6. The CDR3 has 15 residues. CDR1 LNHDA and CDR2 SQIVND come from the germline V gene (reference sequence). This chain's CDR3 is CASSMGTGAAYEQYF. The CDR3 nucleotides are TGTGCCAGTAGTATGGGGACAGGGGCAGCGTACGAGCAGTACTTC. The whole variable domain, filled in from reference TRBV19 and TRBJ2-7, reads DGGITQSPKYLFRKEGQNVTLSCEQNLNHDAMYWYRQDPGQGLRLIYYSQIVNDFQKGDIAEGYSVSREKKESFPLTVTSAQKNPTAFYLCASSMGTGAAYEQYFGPGTRLTVT.

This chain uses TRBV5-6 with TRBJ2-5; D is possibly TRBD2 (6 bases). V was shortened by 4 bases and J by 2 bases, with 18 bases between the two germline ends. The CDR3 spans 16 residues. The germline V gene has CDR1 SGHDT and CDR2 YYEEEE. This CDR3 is CASSNSFLAKQETQYF. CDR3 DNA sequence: TGTGCCAGCAGCAACTCTTTCCTAGCGAAGCAAGAGACCCAGTACTTC. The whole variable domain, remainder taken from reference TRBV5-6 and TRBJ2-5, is DAGVTQSPTHLIKTRGQQVTLRCSPKSGHDTVSWYQQALGQGPQFIFQYYEEEERQRGNFPDRFSGHQFPNYSSELNVNALLLGDSALYLCASSNSFLAKQETQYFGPGTRLLVL.